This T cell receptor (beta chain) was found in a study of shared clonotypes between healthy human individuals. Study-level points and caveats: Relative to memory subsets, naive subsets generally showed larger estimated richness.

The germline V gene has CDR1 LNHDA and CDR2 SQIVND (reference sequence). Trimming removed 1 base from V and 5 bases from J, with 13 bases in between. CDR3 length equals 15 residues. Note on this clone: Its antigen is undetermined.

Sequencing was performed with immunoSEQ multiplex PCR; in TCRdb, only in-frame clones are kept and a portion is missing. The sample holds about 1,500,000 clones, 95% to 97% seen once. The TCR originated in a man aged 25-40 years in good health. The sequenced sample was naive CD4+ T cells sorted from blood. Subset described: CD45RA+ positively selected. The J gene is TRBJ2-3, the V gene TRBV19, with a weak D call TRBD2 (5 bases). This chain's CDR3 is CASSIVPGVGDTQYF. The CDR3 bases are TGTGCCAGTAGTATAGTCCCCGGGGTTGGAGATACGCAGTATTTT.